A selection of T cell receptor beta chains follows, all from one sample in a study of CD8 T cells in Susac syndrome. Each CDR3 protein gets one entry after TCRdb re-called the immunoSEQ multiplex PCR reads with MiXCR. Altogether a few hundred thousand distinct CDR3 sequences are present, around 96% being singletons, with the ten largest covering 0.095%. The sample consisted of CD4+ T cells from PBMCs. These TCRs come from a human donor with multiple sclerosis. Each CDR3 is given with its conserved first and last residue. D genes are given only for firm matches. Part of the rows lack a size; the others show once, few, many or a class for expanded clones.

d_call: TRBD2
clone_size: once
v_call: TRBV29-1
j_call: TRBJ2-7
cdr3_nt: TGCAGCGTTCGTGCGCGGGGGGAGCAGTACTTC
cdr3_aa: CSVRARGEQYF

d_call: TRBD1
clone_size: once
v_call: TRBV24-1
j_call: TRBJ1-1
cdr3_nt: TGTGCCACCAGTTCTCCGGGACAGCTAGACACTGAAGCTTTCTTT
cdr3_aa: CATSSPGQLDTEAFF

d_call: TRBD1
clone_size: few
v_call: TRBV28
j_call: TRBJ1-1
cdr3_nt: TGTGCCAGCAGACCGGACAGGGGGCGGACTGAAGCTTTCTTT
cdr3_aa: CASRPDRGRTEAFF

d_call: -
clone_size: -
v_call: TRBV2
j_call: TRBJ1-2
cdr3_nt: TGTGCCAGCAGTGTCCAGGGAAAGGTCTTTGGCTACACCTTC
cdr3_aa: CASSVQGKVFGYTF

d_call: -
clone_size: -
v_call: TRBV30
j_call: TRBJ2-7
cdr3_nt: TGTGCCTGGTCGTCAGGGATCTACGAGCAGTACTTC
cdr3_aa: CAWSSGIYEQYF

d_call: -
clone_size: -
v_call: TRBV29-1
j_call: TRBJ2-7
cdr3_nt: TGCAGCGTTGGGCCAGGGCCAGGCTACGAGCAGTACTTC
cdr3_aa: CSVGPGPGYEQYF

d_call: -
clone_size: -
v_call: TRBV14
j_call: TRBJ2-3
cdr3_nt: TGTGCCAGCAGCCAAGATTTGGCGCGTGGCACAGATACGCAGTATTTT
cdr3_aa: CASSQDLARGTDTQYF

d_call: -
clone_size: -
v_call: TRBV2
j_call: TRBJ2-3
cdr3_nt: TGTGCCGGATCCCCCCGGGGAGAATGGCAGTATTTT
cdr3_aa: CAGSPRGEWQYF

d_call: TRBD1
clone_size: -
v_call: TRBV28
j_call: TRBJ1-5
cdr3_nt: TGTGCCAGCAGTCCTAACCAAGGACAGGGAAGCAATCAGCCCCAGCATTTT
cdr3_aa: CASSPNQGQGSNQPQHF

d_call: -
clone_size: -
v_call: TRBV28
j_call: TRBJ2-5
cdr3_nt: TGTGCCAGCAGTTCCCGACTTATAGGCGGGGAAGAGACCCAGTACTTC
cdr3_aa: CASSSRLIGGEETQYF

d_call: -
clone_size: -
v_call: TRBV27
j_call: TRBJ2-6
cdr3_nt: TGTGCCAGCAGTTTGCTGATCAGCTCTGGGGCCAACGTCCTGACTTTC
cdr3_aa: CASSLLISSGANVLTF

d_call: TRBD1
clone_size: -
v_call: TRBV6-1
j_call: TRBJ2-4
cdr3_nt: TGTGCCAGCAGAGCCCCACAGGGGGCCAAAAACATTCAGTACTTC
cdr3_aa: CASRAPQGAKNIQYF

d_call: -
clone_size: -
v_call: TRBV29-1
j_call: TRBJ1-5
cdr3_nt: TGCAGCGTTGTCGGGACTGTAGGTCAGCCCCAGCATTTT
cdr3_aa: CSVVGTVGQPQHF

d_call: -
clone_size: -
v_call: TRBV7-9
j_call: TRBJ2-1
cdr3_nt: TGTGCCAGCAGCTTAGCGCTGGACTCTAGCTCCTACAATGAGCAGTTCTTC
cdr3_aa: CASSLALDSSSYNEQFF

d_call: -
clone_size: -
v_call: TRBV10-3
j_call: TRBJ2-3
cdr3_nt: TGTGCCATCAGCCCCAGCACAGATACGCAGTATTTT
cdr3_aa: CAISPSTDTQYF

d_call: TRBD2
clone_size: -
v_call: TRBV29-1
j_call: TRBJ2-7
cdr3_nt: TGCAGCGTTGACCTAGCGGGAGCCGAGCAGTACTTC
cdr3_aa: CSVDLAGAEQYF

d_call: -
clone_size: -
v_call: TRBV15
j_call: TRBJ2-2
cdr3_nt: TGTGCCACCAGCAGGGGGGGCGGGAGCGGTACCGGGGAGCTGTTTTTT
cdr3_aa: CATSRGGGSGTGELFF

d_call: TRBD2
clone_size: -
v_call: TRBV20-1
j_call: TRBJ2-5
cdr3_nt: TGCAGTGCTAGATCGGGCGGGGGGATGTTACAAGAGACCCAGTACTTC
cdr3_aa: CSARSGGGMLQETQYF

d_call: -
clone_size: -
v_call: TRBV7-2
j_call: TRBJ1-2
cdr3_nt: TGTGCCAGCAGCCCGAGGAGGGGAGACGGCTACACCTTC
cdr3_aa: CASSPRRGDGYTF

d_call: -
clone_size: once
v_call: TRBV29-1
j_call: TRBJ2-6
cdr3_nt: TGCAGCGTTCCCGGGACACCAACCTCTGGGGCCAACGTCCTGACTTTC
cdr3_aa: CSVPGTPTSGANVLTF

d_call: -
clone_size: -
v_call: TRBV3-1
j_call: TRBJ1-2
cdr3_nt: TGTGCCAGCAGCCCTCACGCGGACACCCGGACCTTC
cdr3_aa: CASSPHADTRTF

d_call: -
clone_size: -
v_call: TRBV5-6
j_call: TRBJ1-5
cdr3_nt: TGTGCCAGCAGCAGCCGTCCCGGGGATAGCCAGCCCCAGCATTTT
cdr3_aa: CASSSRPGDSQPQHF

d_call: -
clone_size: -
v_call: TRBV6-1
j_call: TRBJ1-5
cdr3_nt: TGTGCCAGCAGTGAAGATAGGGGCGCACTCTACAATCAGCCCCAGCATTTT
cdr3_aa: CASSEDRGALYNQPQHF

d_call: TRBD1
clone_size: -
v_call: TRBV7-3
j_call: TRBJ1-2
cdr3_nt: TGTGCCAGCAGCACCGGACACAGGGGAAGCTATGGCTACACCTTC
cdr3_aa: CASSTGHRGSYGYTF

d_call: -
clone_size: -
v_call: TRBV12-3/TRBV12-4
j_call: TRBJ1-2
cdr3_nt: TGTGCCAGCAGTTTGTTTGCGGGGGAAGGCTACACCTTC
cdr3_aa: CASSLFAGEGYTF

d_call: TRBD1
clone_size: -
v_call: TRBV12-3/TRBV12-4
j_call: TRBJ2-7
cdr3_nt: TGTGCCAGCAGACCGGGACAGAGATCCTCCTACGAGCAGTACTTC
cdr3_aa: CASRPGQRSSYEQYF

d_call: TRBD1
clone_size: -
v_call: TRBV2
j_call: TRBJ2-3
cdr3_nt: TGTGCCAGCAACACAGGGGGCCGGACAGATACGCAGTATTTT
cdr3_aa: CASNTGGRTDTQYF

d_call: -
clone_size: -
v_call: TRBV28
j_call: TRBJ2-1
cdr3_nt: TGTGCCAGCAGTTTCATCTACAATGAGCAGTTCTTC
cdr3_aa: CASSFIYNEQFF

d_call: TRBD2
clone_size: -
v_call: TRBV9
j_call: TRBJ2-1
cdr3_nt: TGTGCCAGCAGCGTAGGGGGAGGGGACGAGCAGTTCTTC
cdr3_aa: CASSVGGGDEQFF

d_call: TRBD1
clone_size: -
v_call: TRBV29-1
j_call: TRBJ2-3
cdr3_nt: TGCAGCGTTGCCAGACAGGGAAGCACAGATACGCAGTATTTT
cdr3_aa: CSVARQGSTDTQYF

d_call: -
clone_size: -
v_call: TRBV29-1
j_call: TRBJ1-2
cdr3_nt: TGCAGCGTTGAAGGGTATGGGCAGAGCTTCTATGGCTACACCTTC
cdr3_aa: CSVEGYGQSFYGYTF

d_call: -
clone_size: -
v_call: TRBV20-1
j_call: TRBJ2-7
cdr3_nt: TGCAGTGCTGCAGGCCCTGGGGAGCAGTACTTC
cdr3_aa: CSAAGPGEQYF

d_call: -
clone_size: -
v_call: TRBV28
j_call: TRBJ2-3
cdr3_nt: TGTGCCAGCAGTTTAGGCGGGGCCCCAGATACGCAGTATTTT
cdr3_aa: CASSLGGAPDTQYF

d_call: -
clone_size: once
v_call: TRBV6-5
j_call: TRBJ1-5
cdr3_nt: TGTGCCAGCAGTTACTCCGCCGGTGGCAATCAGCCCCAGCATTTT
cdr3_aa: CASSYSAGGNQPQHF

d_call: -
clone_size: -
v_call: TRBV7-2
j_call: TRBJ2-5
cdr3_nt: TGTGCCAGCAGCCCAACCCAGGGGGAGACCCAGTACTTC
cdr3_aa: CASSPTQGETQYF

d_call: -
clone_size: -
v_call: TRBV29-1
j_call: TRBJ2-4
cdr3_nt: TGCAGCGTTGAAGATAACCCGGGTCGGGGCGGCGCCAAAAACATTCAGTACTTC
cdr3_aa: CSVEDNPGRGGAKNIQYF

d_call: TRBD1
clone_size: -
v_call: TRBV19
j_call: TRBJ1-1
cdr3_nt: TGTGCCAGTAGCCGGCCGAACAGGGGCAGCACTGAAGCTTTCTTT
cdr3_aa: CASSRPNRGSTEAFF

d_call: TRBD2
clone_size: -
v_call: TRBV10-2
j_call: TRBJ2-1
cdr3_nt: TGCGCCAGCAGGGTTGGACTAGGAGGGGATGAGCAGTTCTTC
cdr3_aa: CASRVGLGGDEQFF

d_call: -
clone_size: -
v_call: TRBV6-5
j_call: TRBJ2-7
cdr3_nt: TGTGCCAGCAGTTACGATCGCGGGCCGGCCTACGAGCAGTACTTC
cdr3_aa: CASSYDRGPAYEQYF

d_call: -
clone_size: -
v_call: TRBV7-8
j_call: TRBJ1-2
cdr3_nt: TGTGCCAGCAGCTCTCACCTGGGACATCGTGCTGCTAACTATGGCTACACCTTC
cdr3_aa: CASSSHLGHRAANYGYTF

d_call: -
clone_size: once
v_call: TRBV20-1
j_call: TRBJ2-5
cdr3_nt: TGCAGTGGGATCGGCTCCGGGACAGAGACCCAGTACTTC
cdr3_aa: CSGIGSGTETQYF

d_call: TRBD1
clone_size: -
v_call: TRBV30
j_call: TRBJ2-3
cdr3_nt: TGTGCCTGGAGTGTTCACAGGGGGCGCGGAGATACGCAGTATTTT
cdr3_aa: CAWSVHRGRGDTQYF

d_call: -
clone_size: -
v_call: TRBV5-6
j_call: TRBJ1-1
cdr3_nt: TGTGCCAGCAGCTTGGGACACCTCACGAACACTGAAGCTTTCTTT
cdr3_aa: CASSLGHLTNTEAFF

d_call: -
clone_size: once
v_call: TRBV29-1
j_call: TRBJ1-2
cdr3_nt: TGCAGCGTTCAGACAGCGAAGGGGGGTTATGGCTACACCTTC
cdr3_aa: CSVQTAKGGYGYTF

d_call: TRBD2
clone_size: -
v_call: TRBV20-1
j_call: TRBJ2-2
cdr3_nt: TGCAGTGCTCTCGATCCCAGCGGGACTGGGGAGCTGTTTTTT
cdr3_aa: CSALDPSGTGELFF

d_call: TRBD1
clone_size: -
v_call: TRBV20-1
j_call: TRBJ1-2
cdr3_nt: TGCAGTGCTAAAGCAGGGGGCGCCTATGGCTACACCTTC
cdr3_aa: CSAKAGGAYGYTF

d_call: -
clone_size: -
v_call: TRBV20-1
j_call: TRBJ2-7
cdr3_nt: TGCAGTGCTAGGTCTATCTCCTACGAGCAGTACTTC
cdr3_aa: CSARSISYEQYF

d_call: -
clone_size: -
v_call: TRBV18
j_call: TRBJ2-3
cdr3_nt: TGTGCCAGCTCACCGGAACAGCCACGGGTGGCAGATACGCAGTATTTT
cdr3_aa: CASSPEQPRVADTQYF